This T cell receptor (beta chain) was observed in a study of radiation and T cells in renal cell carcinoma. Time point described: blood 2 weeks post-SBRT. The treatment here: 15 Gy SBRT to primary tumor, nephrectomy 4 weeks later. For this clone: Its antigen is undetermined.

The repertoire was sequenced with immunoSEQ multiplex PCR; TCRdb's copy has only in-frame clones and lacks some. The sample carries 45,000 to 55,000 clones, 75% to 85% recorded once. V shed 5 bases, J shed 3 bases, and the junction held 7 bases outside the gene matches. Germline V gene sequence: CDR1 LNHDA, CDR2 SQIVND (reference sequence). This CDR3 has 15 amino acids. Study results and limitations: Top tumor clonotypes rose in blood 2 weeks post-radiation, then contracted. No pretreatment tumor biopsies were available for baseline clonotypes.

The material was blood, obtained from a patient whose treatment included radiotherapy and nephrectomy. The rearrangement links TRBV19 to TRBJ2-3; 8 bases line up with TRBD1. The sequence came from a woman aged 70-85 years with renal cell carcinoma. In nucleotides, the CDR3 is TGTGCCAGTAGTCTCCGGGACAGGATTACAGATACGCAGTATTTT. Its protein product is CASSLRDRITDTQYF.